The 6 T cell receptor beta chains in this list originate from one sample, sequenced in a study of cytomegalovirus exposure and HLA in healthy donors (dated by TCRdb to about 2017). Library construction relied on the immunoSEQ multiplex PCR assay. The multiplex PCR relied on a mix of 60 forward primers for TCR Vbeta segments and 13 reverse primers for TCR Jbeta segments. TCRdb provides this immuneACCESS table in a form limited to in-frame rearrangements. Some clones are lacking; in checked studies, under half of them reflect an unresolved V gene, and why the rest are absent is not known. In this sample the table shows about 180,000 clones, 80% of which occur a single time. The top ten constitute more than 5% of the sample. Sequenced: PBMCs. All receptors come from a man aged 35-49 years in good health and CMV-seronegative.

The chain uses TRBV6-5 and TRBJ2-1; 8 positions agree with TRBD1. The CDR3 consists of 15 residues. V was pared by 5 bases and J by 6 bases, with 9 bases of the junction left unmatched. Looked up from germline, CDR1 is MNHEY and CDR2 is SVGAGI. CDR3 region: CASSPTGGRVNEQFF. For the CDR3, the DNA is TGTGCCAGCAGTCCCACAGGGGGAAGGGTCAATGAGCAGTTCTTC.

The chain has TRBV6-5 and TRBJ1-6; the D gene is possibly TRBD1 (6 bases). The CDR3 covers 14 residues. V lost 4 bases and J lost 3, with 7 bases in between. Germline V lookup: CDR1 MNHEY, CDR2 SVGAGI. The CDR3, as DNA: TGTGCCAGCAGTTTACAGGGCTATAATTCACCCCTCCACTTT. Residues: CASSLQGYNSPLHF.

The rearrangement links TRBV5-1 to TRBJ1-1, with D uncertain. Germline CDR1 SGHRS, CDR2 YFSETQ. This CDR3 is built from 13 residues. With 0 bases removed from V and 3 bases from J, the gap between germline ends came to 6 bases. The CDR3 DNA reads as TGCGCCAGCAGCTTGGGAGAGGACACTGAAGCTTTCTTT. Translating it yields CASSLGEDTEAFF. The complete variable domain, with remaining parts taken from reference TRBV5-1 and TRBJ1-1, reads KAGVTQTPRYLIKTRGQQVTLSCSPISGHRSVSWYQQTPGQGLQFLFEYFSETQRNKGNFPGRFSGRQFSNSRSEMNVSTLELGDSALYLCASSLGEDTEAFFGQGTRLTVV.

The rearrangement links TRBV6-1 to TRBJ2-5; D is possibly TRBD2 (6 bases). Trimming took off 4 bases at V and 1 base at J, with 10 bases between the two ends. The CDR3 covers 14 residues. Germline V lookup: CDR1 MNHNS, CDR2 SASEGT. The CDR3 protein is CASSGVGGQETQYF. In nucleotides, the CDR3 is TGTGCCAGCAGTGGCGTGGGGGGCCAAGAGACCCAGTACTTC.

This clone came up a few times. The chain carries TRBV7-8 and TRBJ2-1; 7 bases fit TRBD2. V dropped 2 bases and J dropped 4; count of bases not matched to a gene: 11. Per germline, CDR1 SGHVS and CDR2 FQNEAQ. There are 17 residues in the CDR3. Here the CDR3 reads CASSLRSAGVIYNEQFF. CDR3 DNA sequence: TGTGCCAGCAGCTTACGTTCGGCGGGAGTAATATACAATGAGCAGTTCTTC.

The gene calls are TRBV27 and TRBJ1-1; D might be TRBD1 (5 bases). The V end was cut by 4 bases, the J end by 5 bases, with 20 bases between. CDR1 is MNHEY, CDR2 SMNVEV, per germline (reference sequence). The CDR3 is 16 amino acids. CDR3 residues: CASSSNWDLRGTEAFF. CDR3 bases: TGTGCCAGCAGTTCAAATTGGGACTTACGGGGGACTGAAGCTTTCTTT.